This T cell receptor beta chain was captured in a study of T cells expressing NK-cell markers. Study summary: The study drew TCR beta repertoires from sorted CD3+CD56+NKG2C+, CD3+CD56+NKG2C- and CD3+CD56-NKG2C+ T cells. One of eight sequenced donors was HCMV-seronegative; the other seven were seropositive. General study points: Among several donors, these clonotypes also ranked first in the CD3+CD56-NKG2C+ fraction.

A word on this clonotype: Its matching antigen is unknown.

TCRdb reprocessed the 5' RACE reads and stores each CDR3 protein as one record, lacking DNA. The sample table sets out about 160,000 distinct CDR3 sequences. Per germline, CDR1 MNHEY and CDR2 SVGAGI. This CDR3 is built from 16 residues. The J gene is TRBJ1-2, the V gene TRBV6-5; TCRdb gives TRBD1 as the D gene, but with no DNA this cannot be confirmed. This receptor was taken from a woman aged 18 to 75 in good health. The sample consisted of blood T cells: a sorted CD56 or NKG2C T cell subset, CD4+ or CD8+ T cells, or bulk PBMC T cells (not recorded which). CDR3 in amino acids: CASSYTKSGTKEGYTF.